This passage covers 8 T cell receptor beta chains from one sample sequenced in a study of CD8 T cells in ankylosing spondylitis. TCRdb recomputed calls from the 5' RACE reads with MiXCR, one row per CDR3 protein. This table has 250,000 to 400,000 distinct CDR3 sequences, about 9.9% appearing once. The sample consisted of blood, either unsorted or a sorted T cell fraction (not recorded which). The receptors were gathered from a female donor with ankylosing spondylitis or in good health (not recorded which).

The sample holds many counts of this clonotype. V and J are TRBV28 and TRBJ1-4; tentative D call: TRBD1 (6 bases). The CDR3 runs 15 residues. The V gene lost 2 bases and the J gene lost 5 bases, with 12 bases spanning the gap. The germline CDR1 and CDR2 sequences are MDHEN and SYDVKM. The CDR3 DNA reads TGTGCCAGCAGTTTAATCGGACAGCAGAATGAAAAACTGTTTTTT. Translated: CASSLIGQQNEKLFF. Full variable domain (rest looked up from reference TRBV28 and TRBJ1-4): DVKVTQSSRYLVKRTGEKVFLECVQDMDHENMFWYRQDPGLGLRLIYFSYDVKMKEKGDIPEGYSVSREKKERFSLILESASTNQTSMYLCASSLIGQQNEKLFFGSGTQLSVL.

This clonotype was found many times. This chain joins TRBV20-1 and TRBJ2-1; tentatively, D is TRBD1 (5 bases). Looked up from germline, CDR1 is DFQATT and CDR2 is SNEGSKA (reference sequence). There are 14 residues in the CDR3. V was clipped by 3 bases and J by 2 bases, with 11 bases between them. The CDR3 reads CSASVGQPYNEQFF. DNA of the CDR3: TGCAGTGCTAGTGTGGGGCAGCCCTACAATGAGCAGTTCTTC.

The rearrangement uses TRBV5-1 and TRBJ2-1; unclear D gene. The CDR3 is 15 residues long. The V and J ends lost 3 bases and 9 bases respectively, with 19 bases between them. The germline V gene has CDR1 SGHRS and CDR2 YFSETQ. This CDR3 is CASSWAVGTRSEQFF. In DNA form, the CDR3 reads TGCGCCAGCAGCTGGGCGGTGGGTACCCGCAGTGAGCAGTTCTTC.

The sample holds many counts of this clonotype. V and J are TRBV20-1 and TRBJ2-7, with D perhaps TRBD1 (5 bases). The CDR3 contains 12 residues. V shed 5 bases and J shed 4 bases, with 12 bases lying between them. The germline CDR1 and CDR2 sequences are DFQATT and SNEGSKA (reference sequence). The DNA for the CDR3 is TGCAGTGCTTCCCCTGACAGATACGAGCAGTACTTC. Translated: CSASPDRYEQYF.

The chain recombines TRBV3-1 with TRBJ2-1; D possibly corresponds to TRBD1 (6 bases). The germline V and J ends were trimmed by 10 bases and 4 bases, with 26 bases remaining between them. The CDR3 length is 17 residues. The V gene's germline CDR1 is LGHDT and CDR2 YNNKEL (reference sequence). The CDR3 protein is CATTQDLDRRFYNEQFF. CDR3 DNA: TGTGCCACCACCCAAGATCTGGACAGAAGATTTTACAATGAGCAGTTCTTC.

This clonotype occurred many times. The V call is TRBV7-8, the J call TRBJ1-4; D gene unclear. The CDR3 extends over 15 amino acids. Germline V gene lookup returns CDR1 SGHVS and CDR2 FQNEAQ. V was shortened by 2 bases and J by 5 bases, with 12 bases between the two germline ends. For the CDR3, the DNA is TGTGCCAGCAGCTTATTGGGCGGACCAAATGAAAAACTGTTTTTT. It codes for CASSLLGGPNEKLFF.

This clonotype has at least ten counts. The chain joins TRBV20-1 to TRBJ2-1; D not certain. CDR1 and CDR2 from the germline V gene are DFQATT and SNEGSKA (reference sequence). The V end lost 3 bases, the J end lost 0 bases, and 9 bases lay between the germline ends. The CDR3 is made up of 14 amino acids. The CDR3 DNA sequence: TGCAGTGCTAGGACCCTACTCTCCTACAATGAGCAGTTCTTC. Protein product: CSARTLLSYNEQFF.

The chain couples TRBV7-2 to TRBJ1-6; 10 nucleotides match TRBD1. The CDR3 runs to 16 residues. Germline V CDR1 and CDR2: SGHTA, FQGNSA. V trimming: 1 base; J trimming: 7 bases; junction bases outside the gene matches: 4. DNA for the CDR3: TGTGCCAGCAGCTTAGTAAGGGACAGGGGAAATTCACCCCTCCACTTT. This sequence encodes CASSLVRDRGNSPLHF.